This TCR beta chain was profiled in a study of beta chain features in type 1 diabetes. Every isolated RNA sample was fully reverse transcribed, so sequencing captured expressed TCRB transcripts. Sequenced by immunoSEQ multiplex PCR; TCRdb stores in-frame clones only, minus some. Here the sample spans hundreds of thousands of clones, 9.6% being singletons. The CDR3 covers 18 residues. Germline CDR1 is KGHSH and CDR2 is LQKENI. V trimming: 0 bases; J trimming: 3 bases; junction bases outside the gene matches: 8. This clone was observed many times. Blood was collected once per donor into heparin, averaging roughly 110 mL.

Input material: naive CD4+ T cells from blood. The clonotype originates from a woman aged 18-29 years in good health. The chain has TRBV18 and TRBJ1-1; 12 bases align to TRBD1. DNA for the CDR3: TGTGCCAGCTCACCACCGGAGGGACAGGGGGCCGCGGACACTGAAGCTTTCTTT. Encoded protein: CASSPPEGQGAADTEAFF.